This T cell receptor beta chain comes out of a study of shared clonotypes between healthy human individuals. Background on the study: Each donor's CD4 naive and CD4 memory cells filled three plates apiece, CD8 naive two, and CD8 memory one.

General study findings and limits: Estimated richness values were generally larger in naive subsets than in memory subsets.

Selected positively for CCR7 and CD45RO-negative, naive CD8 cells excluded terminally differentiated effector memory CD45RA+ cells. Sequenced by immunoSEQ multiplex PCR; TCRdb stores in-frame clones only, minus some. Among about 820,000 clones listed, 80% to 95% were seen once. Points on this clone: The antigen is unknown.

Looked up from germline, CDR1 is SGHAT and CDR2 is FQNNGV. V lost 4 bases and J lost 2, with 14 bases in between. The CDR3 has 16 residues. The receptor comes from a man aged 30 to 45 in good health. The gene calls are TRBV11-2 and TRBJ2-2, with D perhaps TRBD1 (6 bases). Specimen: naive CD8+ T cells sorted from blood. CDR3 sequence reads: CASSSTGTSNTGELFF. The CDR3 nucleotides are TGTGCCAGCAGCTCAACCGGGACATCTAACACCGGGGAGCTGTTTTTT.